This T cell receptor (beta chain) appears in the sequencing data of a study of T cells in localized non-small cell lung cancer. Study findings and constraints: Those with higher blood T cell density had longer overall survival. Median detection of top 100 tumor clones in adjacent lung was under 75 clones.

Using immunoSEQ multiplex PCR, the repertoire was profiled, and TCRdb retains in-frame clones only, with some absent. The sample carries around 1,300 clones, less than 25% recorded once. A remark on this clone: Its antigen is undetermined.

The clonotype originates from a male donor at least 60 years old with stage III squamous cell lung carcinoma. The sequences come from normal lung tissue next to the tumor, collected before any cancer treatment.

The CDR3, as DNA: TGTGCCAGCTCACCACCGGGACCCCGGGGTGAAAAACTGTTTTTT. Translating it yields CASSPPGPRGEKLFF. V is TRBV18 and J is TRBJ1-4; the D gene is possibly TRBD1 (5 bases). The CDR3 has 15 amino acids. CDR1 is KGHSH, CDR2 LQKENI, per germline. V was shortened by 0 bases and J by 7 bases, with 12 bases between the two germline ends.